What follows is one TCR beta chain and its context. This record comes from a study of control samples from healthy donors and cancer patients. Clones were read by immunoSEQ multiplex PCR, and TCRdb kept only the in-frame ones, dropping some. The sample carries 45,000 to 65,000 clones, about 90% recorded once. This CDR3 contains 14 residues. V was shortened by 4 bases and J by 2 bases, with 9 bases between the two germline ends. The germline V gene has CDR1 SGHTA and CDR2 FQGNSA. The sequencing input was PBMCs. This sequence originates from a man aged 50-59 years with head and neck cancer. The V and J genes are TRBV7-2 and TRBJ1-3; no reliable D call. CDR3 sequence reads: CASSSLAAGNTIYF. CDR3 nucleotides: TGTGCCAGCAGCTCTCTGGCGGCTGGAAACACCATATATTTT.